The 11 T cell receptor beta chains below come from one sample, sequenced in a study of T cells in Graves' hyperthyroidism and ophthalmopathy. It was RNA transcripts that yielded the amplified TCR beta CDR3 regions. First-round RT-PCR of the TCR CDR3 relied on the HTBI primer set. MiXCR, applied by TCRdb to the multiplex PCR reads, yields one record per CDR3 protein. The data show approximately 400,000 distinct CDR3 sequences, around 25% seen once. The sequenced sample was blood. The receptor source for this set is a man aged 50 to 59 with Graves' hyperthyroidism.

This clonotype was detected only a few times. The rearrangement uses TRBV12-3 or TRBV12-4 and TRBJ1-6; 7 nucleotides match TRBD1. J lost 7 bases, V lost 6 bases, and 3 bases had no gene match. The CDR3 sequence is 13 residues long. CDR3 amino acids: CASRRQGNSPLHF. The CDR3 DNA sequence: TGTGCCAGCAGAAGACAGGGAAATTCACCCCTCCACTTT.

Here the CDR3 reads CSVGVIAGSTYEQYF. For the CDR3, the DNA is TGCAGCGTTGGGGTGATAGCGGGAAGTACCTACGAGCAGTACTTC. The chain employs TRBV29-1 and TRBJ2-7, with TRBD2 matching over 8 bases. Trimming cost V 4 bases and J 2 bases; bases outside gene matches: 10. CDR1 SQVTM and CDR2 ANQGSEA come from the germline V gene. CDR3 size: 15 residues.

The table lists this clonotype with a few counts. This chain connects TRBV5-1 to TRBJ2-7; maybe TRBD2 (5 bases). Trimming removed 2 bases from V and 3 bases from J, with 15 bases in between. The CDR3 is made up of 15 amino acids. The V gene's germline CDR1 is SGHRS and CDR2 YFSETQ. The CDR3 here is CASSFYPGSYYEQYF. Written as DNA, the CDR3 is TGCGCCAGCAGCTTTTATCCGGGATCATACTACGAGCAGTACTTC.

This clonotype was recorded a few times. The V call is TRBV3-1, the J call TRBJ1-6; D is ambiguous. The length of the CDR3 is 14 residues. Germline CDR1 LGHDT, CDR2 YNNKEL (reference sequence). Deletions cut 5 bases from V and 4 bases from J, with 9 bases between. The CDR3 region has the DNA TGTGCCAGCAGCGCGGACGGATATAATTCACCCCTCCACTTT. Its translation is CASSADGYNSPLHF.

The genes are TRBV20-1 and TRBJ1-1; D is ambiguous. There are 11 residues in the CDR3. Trimming pared 3 bases from V and 3 bases from J, leaving 5 bases between. Germline-derived CDR1 and CDR2 are DFQATT and SNEGSKA (reference sequence). CDR3: CSASGDTEAFF. In DNA, the CDR3 is TGCAGTGCTAGTGGTGACACTGAAGCTTTCTTT.

V usage is TRBV29-1 and J usage is TRBJ2-3; D not certain. The CDR3 covers 14 residues. CDR1 and CDR2 (germline): SQVTM, ANQGSEA. The germline V and J ends were trimmed by 4 bases and 4 bases, with 15 bases remaining between them. CDR3 sequence: CSVAPASDPDTQYF. The CDR3 nucleotides read TGCAGCGTTGCCCCAGCTTCGGACCCAGATACGCAGTATTTT.

Concerning this clonotype: A much larger clone is a single base away; this may be a read error. The gene calls are TRBV27 and TRBJ2-1, with TRBD2 identical over 7 bases. The CDR3 is made up of 20 amino acids. CDR1 and CDR2 from the germline V gene are MNHEY and SMNVEV (reference sequence). CDR3 loop: CTSSLILLSIPSGIEDEQFF. CDR3 in DNA: TGTACCAGCAGTTTAATTCTGCTTTCCATCCCCAGCGGGATTGAGGATGAGCAGTTCTTC.

The chain carries TRBV6-5 and TRBJ2-7; the D gene is possibly TRBD1 (5 bases). V lost 2 bases, J lost 9 bases, and 17 bases lay in between. The germline V gene encodes CDR1 MNHEY and CDR2 SVGAGI. The CDR3 sequence is 14 residues long. The CDR3 spells CASSYGVLGAGQYF. CDR3 nucleotide sequence: TGTGCCAGCAGTTACGGGGTGTTAGGGGCAGGGCAGTACTTC.

V gene TRBV7-3 combines with J gene TRBJ2-2; D gene unclear. Between the trimmed V and J ends, which lost 4 bases and 3 bases, there was a span of 6 bases. The CDR3 sequence is 13 residues long. Germline V gene data show CDR1 as SGHTA and CDR2 as FQGTGA. This CDR3 reads CASSSSYTGELFF. The CDR3 DNA follows: TGTGCCAGCAGCTCCTCCTACACCGGGGAGCTGTTTTTT.

The chain links TRBV10-3 to TRBJ2-4, with a weak D call TRBD1 (6 bases). The CDR3 runs 19 residues. Germline V gene sequence: CDR1 ENHRY, CDR2 SYGVKD. V lost 3 bases to trimming and J lost 0 bases, with 21 bases between them. The CDR3 loop reads CAISEARQGRGLAKNIQYF. The CDR3, as DNA: TGTGCCATCAGTGAAGCTCGGCAGGGGAGAGGGTTAGCCAAAAACATTCAGTACTTC.

This clonotype was detected a few times. The chain uses TRBV5-5 and TRBJ2-1, with 8 bases matching TRBD2. This CDR3 comprises 15 residues. V shed 2 bases, J shed 5 bases, and the junction held 6 bases outside the gene matches. Germline V lookup: CDR1 SGHKS, CDR2 YYEKEE (reference sequence). This chain's CDR3 is CASSFTGGMDNEQFF. CDR3 nucleotide sequence: TGTGCCAGCAGCTTCACGGGGGGGATGGACAATGAGCAGTTCTTC.